The clone carrying this T cell receptor beta chain has a count of ten or more. Its matching antigen is unknown. This sample was included in a study of Graves' ophthalmopathy and Graves' hyperthyroidism. General study findings and limits: Sensitivity of under 71% and specificity of under 85% were achieved by the model that predicted ophthalmopathy progression.

Moderate-to-severe activity, CAS ≥3, NOSPECS ≥4 and a duration under 3 months were seen in donors with ophthalmopathy. None of the included patients had other autoimmune diseases, uncontrolled infections, pregnancy or lactation, as these led to exclusion. TCR beta CDR3 regions were amplified from RNA transcripts. The authors performed first-round RT-PCR with HTBI primers and then a second-round multiplex PCR. MiXCR was run by TCRdb on the multiplex PCR reads, yielding one entry per CDR3 protein. The table has about 700,000 distinct CDR3 sequences, about two fifths seen once; the top ten hold under 3.5%. Sample: peripheral blood. The sequence was obtained from an adult man with Graves' ophthalmopathy.

CDR3 residues: CSGAGLETQYF. DNA of the CDR3: TGCAGTGGAGCGGGGTTGGAGACCCAGTACTTC. This rearrangement joins TRBV29-1 to TRBJ2-5; 7 bases agree with TRBD2. The CDR3 is 11 amino acids. Germline V gene sequence: CDR1 SQVTM, CDR2 ANQGSEA.